Reported below is one T cell receptor (beta chain). What it recognizes is unknown. V was clipped by 5 bases and J by 1 base; unmatched bases: 6. The length of the CDR3 is 15 residues. Germline V gene data show CDR1 as SGHTA and CDR2 as FQGNSA. This sample is drawn from a study of cytomegalovirus exposure and HLA in healthy donors. PCR used 60 Vbeta primers and 13 Jbeta primers. The protocol was immunoSEQ multiplex PCR, while the TCRdb copy is restricted to in-frame clones and leaves out a portion. This table has 120,000 to 150,000 clones, around three quarters appearing once. Study-wide results and limits: A missense DCLRE1C variant was associated with V- and J-gene trimming of TCR beta chains in a later analysis, and an independent cohort replicated the association. Three chains linked to CMV were shown in vitro to be specific for CMV antigens. The study labeled around 160 TCR beta chains cytomegalovirus-associated.

This clonotype was sampled from a man in his forties in good health and CMV-seropositive. The sequencing input was PBMCs. This chain connects TRBV7-2 to TRBJ1-1; 8 bases agree with TRBD1. The DNA for the CDR3 is TGTGCCAGCAGCCAGCAAGGACAGGGGAACACTGAAGCTTTCTTT. It is translated as CASSQQGQGNTEAFF.